The present TCR beta chain was sequenced within a study of T-cell memory formation after mild COVID-19. With 10 bases removed from V and 3 bases from J, the gap between germline ends came to 9 bases. CDR3 length: 12 residues. In germline, CDR1 is KGHDR, CDR2 SFDVKD. TCRdb redid the calling of the 5' RACE reads with MiXCR, one entry per CDR3 protein. The table records around 530,000 distinct CDR3 sequences, 20% to 25% of them present only once. Sequenced material: PBMCs or a T cell subset sorted from them (not recorded which). This TCR was sampled from an adult woman who had mild COVID-19 (a few samples of this study predate the infection). Cell type and time point are not known. The V and J genes are TRBV24-1 and TRBJ1-5; D gene unclear. CDR3 loop: CATAGVNQPQHF. CDR3 coding DNA: TGTGCCACGGCGGGAGTCAATCAGCCCCAGCATTTT.